The following is a T cell receptor beta chain sequence with its context. The target antigen is unknown. V lost 3 bases and J 10 bases, leaving 14 bases between the germline ends. The V gene's germline CDR1 is SGHRS and CDR2 YFSETQ. The CDR3 consists of 12 residues. These data belong to a study of CD8+ T cells in alopecia areata. Study overall: Patients in the study were on tofacitinib for 6 to 18 months, then off it for 6 months.

It was cDNA, reverse transcribed from extracted RNA, that served as the sequencing template. Assay: immunoSEQ multiplex PCR; the TCRdb copy retains only in-frame clones and omits some. The sample contains some 150,000 clones, 58% of which appear only once. As for treatment: oral pan-JAK inhibitor, 5-10 mg twice daily. Sorted out of PBMCs were CD4+ T cells and CD8+ T cells. The study, taken as a whole, reports: Higher clonality than in normal scalp was seen in lesional scalp, especially alopecia totalis/universalis. With one nonresponder, baseline CD8+ expansion's link to response remains uncertain.

The chain joins TRBV5-1 to TRBJ2-7; D is perhaps TRBD1 (6 bases). This sample comprised CD4+ T cells sorted from blood, obtained at approximately week 61, from a patient treated with tofacitinib. This sequence was found in a human donor with alopecia areata. As DNA, the CDR3 is TGCGCCAGCAGCTCTACGGACAGTCCTCAGTACTTC. Translated: CASSSTDSPQYF.